Listed below are T cell receptor beta chains from one sample, sequenced in a study of CD8 T cells in ankylosing spondylitis. TCRdb itself ran the 5' RACE reads through MiXCR, one entry per CDR3 protein. This sample carries approximately 240,000 distinct CDR3 sequences, 10% to 13% of them seen once, and the ten largest clones take about 2.8%. Input material: blood, either unsorted or a sorted T cell fraction (not recorded which). These receptors were obtained from a male donor with ankylosing spondylitis or in good health (not recorded which). Both conserved end residues are part of each CDR3. The D gene is left open where the match is weak. A clone size is listed for some rows: how often the clone was seen (once, few, many), or a class if it is expanded.

v_call,clone_size,d_call,j_call,cdr3_aa,cdr3_nt
TRBV11-2,many,-,TRBJ2-7,CASLQSGEDEQYF,TGTGCCAGCTTACAATCGGGCGAGGACGAGCAGTACTTC
TRBV5-4,-,TRBD1,TRBJ2-1,CASSFGAQGASEQFF,TGTGCCAGCAGCTTTGGGGCACAGGGGGCTAGTGAGCAGTTCTTC
TRBV20-1,many,-,TRBJ1-5,CSASRGAGNQPQHF,TGCAGTGCTAGTCGGGGCGCTGGCAATCAGCCCCAGCATTTT
TRBV11-2,few,-,TRBJ1-5,CASSLDRTDQPQHF,TGTGCCAGCAGCTTAGATAGGACAGATCAGCCCCAGCATTTT
TRBV7-9,-,-,TRBJ1-2,CASQNDPGASSNYGYTF,TGTGCCAGCCAAAACGACCCGGGGGCCTCCTCTAACTATGGCTACACCTTC
TRBV6-5,many,-,TRBJ1-5,CASSYSWAGGGNQPQHF,TGTGCCAGCAGTTACTCGTGGGCTGGGGGAGGCAATCAGCCCCAGCATTTT
TRBV11-1,many,-,TRBJ1-1,CASSPHRDTEAFF,TGTGCCAGCAGCCCCCATCGGGACACTGAAGCTTTCTTT
TRBV10-3,many,TRBD2,TRBJ2-3,CASSASGGISDTQYF,TGTGCCAGCTCCGCGAGCGGGGGGATCTCGGATACGCAGTATTTT
TRBV12-3/TRBV12-4,many,-,TRBJ2-1,CASSLFGVSGEVNEQFF,TGTGCCAGCAGTTTGTTCGGAGTTAGCGGAGAGGTCAATGAGCAGTTCTTC
TRBV9,many,-,TRBJ2-3,CASSVGTAKVAQYF,TGTGCCAGCAGCGTCGGGACTGCCAAGGTAGCGCAGTATTTT
TRBV19,-,-,TRBJ1-5,CASSRRGTDQPQHF,TGTGCCAGTAGTAGAAGAGGGACGGATCAGCCCCAGCATTTT
TRBV24-1,many,-,TRBJ2-3,CATSAARGMGTDTQYF,TGTGCCACCAGTGCGGCGAGGGGTATGGGCACAGATACGCAGTATTTT
TRBV30,many,-,TRBJ1-4,CAWTHRDEKLFF,TGTGCCTGGACACATCGGGATGAAAAACTGTTTTTT
TRBV5-1,many,-,TRBJ2-3,CASSLDAWNTQYF,TGCGCCAGCAGCTTGGATGCTTGGAATACGCAGTATTTT
TRBV15,many,-,TRBJ1-1,CATSREPRLNTEAFF,TGTGCCACCAGCAGAGAACCCAGATTGAACACTGAAGCTTTCTTT
TRBV6-5,many,TRBD1,TRBJ2-3,CASSYSGQGRDTQYF,TGTGCCAGCAGTTACTCGGGACAGGGGCGCGATACGCAGTATTTT
TRBV9,many,-,TRBJ2-5,CASSVDRTFTQETQYF,TGTGCCAGCAGCGTAGATAGGACGTTTACTCAAGAGACCCAGTACTTC
TRBV9,many,-,TRBJ2-2,CASSVAPGELFF,TGTGCCAGCAGCGTAGCTCCCGGGGAGCTGTTTTTT
TRBV20-1,many,TRBD1,TRBJ2-5,CSARGLGTDEETQYF,TGCAGTGCTAGGGGGCTTGGGACAGACGAAGAGACCCAGTACTTC
TRBV6-5,-,-,TRBJ2-1,CASSSKKGLDNEQFF,TGTGCCAGCAGTTCAAAAAAGGGTCTCGACAATGAGCAGTTCTTC
TRBV5-1,many,TRBD2,TRBJ2-1,CASSVLAGVGNEQFF,TGCGCCAGCAGCGTCTTAGCGGGAGTAGGGAATGAGCAGTTCTTC
TRBV6-2/TRBV6-3,few,-,TRBJ1-5,CASSYSLQGIGSLSSNQPQHF,TGTGCCAGCAGTTACTCGCTGCAGGGAATAGGATCCCTATCAAGCAATCAGCCCCAGCATTTT
TRBV6-1,many,-,TRBJ2-3,CASSPYNGANTDTQYF,TGTGCCAGCAGTCCCTACAACGGGGCCAACACAGATACGCAGTATTTT
TRBV20-1,many,TRBD1,TRBJ2-3,CSAGTGQGGDTQYF,TGCAGTGCTGGCACGGGACAGGGTGGGGATACGCAGTATTTT
TRBV11-2,many,TRBD2,TRBJ2-3,CASSSYPGLAGASTDTQYF,TGTGCCAGCAGCTCCTATCCGGGACTAGCGGGAGCAAGCACAGATACGCAGTATTTT
TRBV19,many,TRBD1,TRBJ1-5,CASSTGAGGRQPQHF,TGTGCCAGTAGTACGGGAGCAGGGGGCCGTCAGCCCCAGCATTTT
TRBV7-9,-,-,TRBJ2-2,CASRPTVTGELFF,TGTGCCAGCAGACCTACAGTCACCGGGGAGCTGTTTTTT
TRBV3-1,many,-,TRBJ1-1,CASSQVSGTEAFF,TGTGCCAGCAGCCAAGTCTCCGGCACTGAAGCTTTCTTT
TRBV5-1,many,TRBD1,TRBJ2-7,CASSWGQGPYEQYF,TGCGCCAGCAGCTGGGGACAGGGCCCCTACGAGCAGTACTTC
TRBV7-2,-,TRBD1,TRBJ2-3,CASSLTGPADTQYF,TGTGCCAGCAGCTTGACAGGGCCCGCAGATACGCAGTATTTT
TRBV20-1,many,-,TRBJ2-7,CSARDSRGVYEQYF,TGCAGTGCTAGAGATTCCAGGGGCGTCTACGAGCAGTACTTC
TRBV29-1,many,TRBD2,TRBJ2-1,CSLTTSGLGNNEQFF,TGCAGCCTTACTACCTCGGGACTAGGTAACAATGAGCAGTTCTTC
TRBV6-5,few,-,TRBJ2-7,CASSYRVGGYEQYF,TGTGCCAGCAGTTACCGGGTCGGCGGCTACGAGCAGTACTTC
TRBV14,many,-,TRBJ2-1,CASSPRRGNQFF,TGTGCCAGCAGCCCCCGCAGGGGAAATCAGTTCTTC
TRBV6-1,many,-,TRBJ2-1,CASSVRAVVNPHNEQFF,TGTGCCAGCAGTGTTAGGGCAGTAGTGAACCCCCACAATGAGCAGTTCTTC
TRBV4-1,many,-,TRBJ2-3,CASSRSPGFQMDTQYF,TGCGCCAGCAGCCGATCCCCAGGCTTCCAAATGGATACGCAGTATTTT
TRBV18,many,-,TRBJ2-1,CASSLYPDNEQFF,TGTGCCAGCTCTCTGTACCCGGACAATGAGCAGTTCTTC
TRBV20-1,many,-,TRBJ2-5,CSVPSELPGETQYF,TGCAGTGTCCCGAGTGAACTGCCCGGGGAGACCCAGTACTTC
TRBV7-6,many,TRBD2,TRBJ2-1,CASSSTSGSVGEQFF,TGTGCCAGCAGCTCAACTAGCGGGAGTGTAGGTGAGCAGTTCTTC
TRBV29-1,few,TRBD1,TRBJ1-5,CSAGGQGPFGPQHF,TGCAGCGCAGGGGGGCAGGGCCCCTTCGGGCCCCAGCATTTT
TRBV7-6,few,-,TRBJ1-2,CASSLGNRAAGYTF,TGTGCCAGCAGCTTAGGGAACAGGGCGGCTGGCTACACCTTC
TRBV3-1,many,-,TRBJ1-3,CASSPGTIGNTIYF,TGTGCCAGCAGCCCAGGCACTATTGGAAACACCATATATTTT
TRBV5-1,many,-,TRBJ2-1,CASSDGTSPNEQFF,TGCGCCAGCAGCGACGGGACTTCCCCCAATGAGCAGTTCTTC
TRBV5-1,many,TRBD1,TRBJ1-2,CASSLWGQGLDGYTF,TGCGCCAGCAGCTTGTGGGGACAGGGTCTAGATGGCTACACCTTC
TRBV4-2,few,TRBD2,TRBJ2-3,CASSPWVTSGRTDTQYF,TGTGCCAGCAGCCCTTGGGTGACTAGCGGGAGAACAGATACGCAGTATTTT
TRBV12-3/TRBV12-4,many,-,TRBJ1-2,CASSPDGIRGYTF,TGTGCCAGCAGTCCGGACGGGATTCGGGGCTACACCTTC
TRBV20-1,-,-,TRBJ2-3,CSARLDTQYF,TGCAGTGCTAGGTTGGATACGCAGTATTTT
TRBV11-3,few,-,TRBJ2-1,CASSSRARAYEQFF,TGTGCCAGCAGCTCCCGGGCCAGAGCATATGAGCAGTTCTTC
TRBV7-9,many,TRBD1,TRBJ2-1,CASSPGTGSVNEQFF,TGTGCCAGCAGCCCCGGGACAGGGAGTGTGAATGAGCAGTTCTTC
TRBV11-2,-,-,TRBJ2-1,CASSSMLVPEQFF,TGTGCCAGCAGCTCCATGCTAGTCCCCGAGCAGTTCTTC
TRBV5-1,-,-,TRBJ1-1,CASSLRENTEAFF,TGCGCCAGCAGCTTAAGGGAGAACACTGAAGCTTTCTTT
TRBV7-8,many,-,TRBJ2-2,CASSIDRTTNTGELFF,TGTGCCAGCAGCATCGACAGGACAACGAACACCGGGGAGCTGTTTTTT
TRBV20-1,few,-,TRBJ1-1,CSVPQIGPEAFF,TGCAGTGTTCCGCAAATAGGCCCTGAAGCTTTCTTT
TRBV5-1,many,TRBD1,TRBJ1-3,CASSLTIQGISGNTIYF,TGCGCCAGCAGCTTGACTATACAGGGGATAAGTGGAAACACCATATATTTT
TRBV20-1,many,-,TRBJ2-1,CSARDYATYNEQFF,TGCAGTGCTAGGGACTACGCGACCTACAATGAGCAGTTCTTC
TRBV6-5,many,-,TRBJ2-7,CASNGVYEQYF,TGTGCCAGCAACGGGGTCTACGAGCAGTACTTC